The next 26 T cell receptor beta chains were all read from a single sample in a study of blood T cell repertoires in COVID-19. Here immunoSEQ multiplex PCR was the method, and the copy in TCRdb shows in-frame clones only, minus some. The repertoire includes 150,000 to 200,000 clones, roughly 79% of them detected once, and 15% to 20% sits in the top ten. The sequenced material came from peripheral blood. These TCRs come from a man between 60 and 70 years old with active or convalescent COVID-19.

The chain couples TRBV24-1 to TRBJ2-1; TRBD2 matches 7 bases. From germline, CDR1 is KGHDR and CDR2 SFDVKD. The CDR3 length is 15 residues. Germline trimming cut 1 base from V and 5 bases from J; bases unmatched to any gene: 4. This chain's CDR3 is CATSDFGEGHNEQFF. The CDR3 region has the DNA TGTGCCACCAGTGATTTTGGGGAGGGCCACAATGAGCAGTTCTTC.

The chain uses TRBV5-1 and TRBJ2-2, with 14 bases fitting TRBD2. V lost 4 bases, J lost 6 bases, and 5 bases stayed unmatched. Germline CDR1 and CDR2: SGHRS and YFSETQ. CDR3 length: 16 residues. CDR3 sequence: CASSVGTSGSPGELFF. DNA for the CDR3: TGCGCCAGCAGCGTAGGGACTAGCGGGAGCCCCGGGGAGCTGTTTTTT. The full variable domain, rest sourced from reference TRBV5-1 and TRBJ2-2, is KAGVTQTPRYLIKTRGQQVTLSCSPISGHRSVSWYQQTPGQGLQFLFEYFSETQRNKGNFPGRFSGRQFSNSRSEMNVSTLELGDSALYLCASSVGTSGSPGELFFGEGSRLTVL.

The chain uses TRBV9 and TRBJ2-7, with 9 positions matching TRBD2. V lost 2 bases, J lost 3 bases, and 6 bases stayed unmatched. Germline V gives CDR1 SGDLS, CDR2 YYNGEE. The CDR3 runs 15 residues. CDR3 in DNA: TGTGCCAGCAGCGTTGAGGCTAGCGGGATCTACGAGCAGTACTTC. This sequence encodes CASSVEASGIYEQYF.

In the case of this clone: Other nucleotide sequences from this sample produce the same CDR3. The V call is TRBV30, the J call TRBJ2-7; TRBD2 is a possible D gene (6 bases). The V end lost 0 bases, the J end lost 4 bases, and 7 bases lay between the germline ends. The CDR3 covers 12 residues. Looked up from germline, CDR1 is GTSNPN and CDR2 is SVGIG (reference sequence). The chain's CDR3 is CAWSVRGYEQYF. The CDR3 DNA sequence: TGTGCCTGGAGTGTACGGGGGTACGAGCAGTACTTC.

This clone appeared once. The chain is built from TRBV6-2 or TRBV6-3 and TRBJ2-3; possibly TRBD2 for D (7 bases). The germline gives CDR1 MNHEY, CDR2 SVGEGT. The CDR3 contains 13 residues. Trimming cost V 4 bases and J 8 bases, with 13 bases left between them. The CDR3 reads CASSLRGGVTQYF. For the CDR3, the DNA is TGTGCCAGCAGTTTGAGGGGGGGTGTTACGCAGTATTTT.

The chain links TRBV6-5 to TRBJ2-2; 8 bases are shared with TRBD2. V was clipped by 5 bases and J by 11 bases; unmatched bases: 13. Germline V gives CDR1 MNHEY, CDR2 SVGAGI. The CDR3 extends over 15 amino acids. The CDR3 here is CASSPFPGGPRELFF. As DNA, the CDR3 is TGTGCCAGCAGTCCCTTCCCGGGAGGGCCTCGTGAGCTGTTTTTT.

The chain links TRBV10-3 to TRBJ2-3, with 8 bases matching TRBD2. This CDR3 has 18 residues. The V gene's germline CDR1 is ENHRY and CDR2 SYGVKD. V shed 2 bases and J 0 bases; nucleotides not matched to a gene: 10. The CDR3 DNA reads TGTGCCATCAGTGAGCGGGTTAGCGGGGCCTCTAGCACAGATACGCAGTATTTT. Translation gives CAISERVSGASSTDTQYF.

This clone was detected once. The chain employs TRBV7-2 and TRBJ1-1; possibly TRBD1 for D (5 bases). This CDR3 region has 16 residues. Germline CDR1 and CDR2: SGHTA and FQGNSA. V dropped 5 bases and J dropped 0 bases, with 16 bases sitting between them. The CDR3 nucleotides read TGTGCCAGCAGCACAGGAAAAAACTCTATGAACACTGAAGCTTTCTTT. It is translated as CASSTGKNSMNTEAFF.

The genes are TRBV5-8 and TRBJ1-2, with 8 bases aligning to TRBD1. Germline V gene sequence: CDR1 SGHTS, CDR2 YDEGEE. Losses at the gene ends were 5 bases for V and 5 bases for J; bases not matched to a gene: 11. This CDR3 is built from 15 residues. Written as DNA, the CDR3 is TGTGCCAGCAGTCCAGACCCGGGACAGGTTTATGGCTACACCTTC. It yields the protein CASSPDPGQVYGYTF.

This clone was seen only a few times. The J gene is TRBJ2-3, the V gene TRBV2, with TRBD2 matching over 14 bases. Trimming took 11 bases from V and 14 from J; bases not matched to a gene: 9. This CDR3 spans 12 amino acids. In germline, CDR1 is SNHLY, CDR2 FYNNEI. The CDR3 is CAALGLAGVLYF. The CDR3 nucleotides are TGTGCCGCATTGGGACTAGCGGGAGTGCTGTATTTT.

The V gene is TRBV7-2, the J gene TRBJ2-7; D is possibly TRBD2 (6 bases). The germline V and J ends were trimmed by 9 bases and 6 bases, with 18 bases remaining between them. CDR1 is SGHTA and CDR2 is FQGNSA in the germline V gene. The CDR3 length is 13 residues. The DNA of the CDR3 is TGTGCCAGTGGGGGGTTTTGGGGGTCCGAGCAGTACTTC. Its protein product is CASGGFWGSEQYF.

The V call is TRBV15, the J call TRBJ1-2; D uncertain. Germline assignment: CDR1 LNHNV and CDR2 YYDKDF (reference sequence). With 5 bases removed from V and 3 bases from J, the gap between germline ends came to 10 bases. This CDR3 region has 13 residues. The CDR3 protein is CATSAGGYYGYTF. DNA of the CDR3: TGTGCCACCAGCGCAGGAGGATACTATGGCTACACCTTC.

The rearrangement uses TRBV3-1 (or the pseudogene TRBV3-2) and TRBJ1-1; D is unresolved. The germline V gene has CDR1 LGHDT and CDR2 YNNKEL (reference sequence). CDR3 length: 17 amino acids. V dropped 1 base and J dropped 0 bases, with 15 bases sitting between them. CDR3 region: CASSQVGRSVMNTEAFF. DNA for the CDR3: TGTGCCAGCAGCCAAGTAGGGAGATCAGTGATGAACACTGAAGCTTTCTTT.

This chain uses TRBV10-2 with TRBJ2-2; 8 positions match TRBD2. J gave up 2 bases and V 8 bases, and 7 bases lay outside the gene matches. The CDR3 covers 15 residues. Looked up from germline, CDR1 is WSHSY and CDR2 is SAAADI. CDR3 sequence (DNA): TGCGCCAGCCGCATAGCGGGATTTAACACCGGGGAGCTGTTTTTT. Translated: CASRIAGFNTGELFF.

V usage is TRBV7-3 and J usage is TRBJ2-3; no clear D. Deletions cut 5 bases from V and 2 bases from J, with 14 bases between. Per the germline V gene, CDR1 is SGHTA and CDR2 is FQGTGA. The CDR3 consists of 15 residues. The CDR3 DNA is TGTGCCAGCAGCCCTCGTGGAGAGAACACAGATACGCAGTATTTT. This translates into CASSPRGENTDTQYF.

CDR3 sequence: CASSLDTTNNQPQHF. The CDR3 bases are TGTGCCAGCAGTTTGGACACAACCAACAATCAGCCCCAGCATTTT. The J gene is TRBJ1-5, the V gene TRBV28, with a weak D call TRBD1 (5 bases). Germline assignment: CDR1 MDHEN and CDR2 SYDVKM. The CDR3 consists of 15 residues. Trimming pared 3 bases from V and 3 bases from J, leaving 12 bases between.

V is TRBV19 and J is TRBJ1-1; D not certain. Germline lookup yields CDR1 LNHDA and CDR2 SQIVND (reference sequence). The CDR3 runs to 14 residues. V was trimmed by 6 bases and J by 0 bases, leaving 11 bases between them. CDR3 protein: CASSTKHLNTEAFF. CDR3 in DNA: TGTGCCAGTAGCACCAAGCACTTGAACACTGAAGCTTTCTTT. The variable domain in full, completed from reference TRBV19 and TRBJ1-1, reads DGGITQSPKYLFRKEGQNVTLSCEQNLNHDAMYWYRQDPGQGLRLIYYSQIVNDFQKGDIAEGYSVSREKKESFPLTVTSAQKNPTAFYLCASSTKHLNTEAFFGQGTRLTVV.

V is TRBV6-6 and J is TRBJ1-5; no clear D gene. CDR3 length: 15 amino acids. CDR1 is MNHNY, CDR2 SVGAGI, per germline (reference sequence). V gave up 0 bases and J gave up 7 bases, with 13 bases separating them. The CDR3 sequence: CASSYSSRGGQPQHF. The DNA of the CDR3 is TGTGCCAGCAGTTACTCGTCCCGGGGAGGGCAGCCCCAGCATTTT.

V and J are TRBV7-9 and TRBJ1-1, with D perhaps matching TRBD1 (6 bases). This CDR3 comprises 15 residues. CDR1 SEHNR and CDR2 FQNEAQ come from the germline V gene (reference sequence). Between the trimmed V and J ends, which lost 5 bases and 3 bases, there was a span of 16 bases. CDR3 nucleotide sequence: TGTGCCAGCAGCCCCGGGACACTTGGGGACACTGAAGCTTTCTTT. This gives the protein CASSPGTLGDTEAFF.

The V and J genes are TRBV6-2 or TRBV6-3 and TRBJ1-5; TRBD1 agrees at 7 bases. In germline, CDR1 is MNHEY, CDR2 SVGEGT. CDR3 size: 17 residues. V was pared by 4 bases and J by 0 bases, with 9 bases of the junction left unmatched. In nucleotides, the CDR3 is TGTGCCAGCAGTTCCCCGACAGGGAGCTATAGCAATCAGCCCCAGCATTTT. As protein: CASSSPTGSYSNQPQHF.

This clone was counted a few times. The chain carries TRBV19 and TRBJ1-2; TRBD1 aligns across 9 bases. V lost 5 bases and J lost 7; bases outside the gene matches: 11. Germline assignment: CDR1 LNHDA and CDR2 SQIVND (reference sequence). The CDR3 has 15 residues. CDR3 sequence reads: CASSPTTGGSGGYTF. CDR3 DNA sequence: TGTGCCAGTAGTCCTACCACAGGGGGCTCCGGTGGCTACACCTTC.

This clone was observed a handful of times. V gene TRBV7-9 combines with J gene TRBJ2-2; 9 bases map to TRBD1. V lost 6 bases to trimming and J lost 4 bases; unmatched junction nucleotides: 12. CDR1 is SEHNR, CDR2 FQNEAQ, per germline (reference sequence). The CDR3 covers 17 residues. CDR3 sequence (DNA): TGTGCCAGCAGTCGTCATCCGGGACAGGGACTCACCGGGGAGCTGTTTTTT. Translating it yields CASSRHPGQGLTGELFF.

The chain links TRBV7-9 to TRBJ1-1; TRBD1 agrees at 9 bases. V dropped 6 bases and J dropped 10; count of bases not matched to a gene: 15. The CDR3 runs 15 residues. The V gene's germline CDR1 is SEHNR and CDR2 FQNEAQ (reference sequence). For the CDR3, the DNA is TGTGCCAGCAGTTCATCGGACAGGGGCAGTCTCTTAGCTTTCTTT. Protein: CASSSSDRGSLLAFF.

This chain uses TRBV28 with TRBJ2-1, with 8 positions matching TRBD2. CDR1 and CDR2 from the germline V gene are MDHEN and SYDVKM. J gave up 8 bases and V 6 bases, and 12 bases lay outside the gene matches. The CDR3 sequence is 15 residues long. DNA of the CDR3: TGTGCCAGCAGCCCGGGAGGGACCTCGAGCCATGAGCAGTTCTTC. Protein product: CASSPGGTSSHEQFF.

The table lists this clone with a count of one. The chain carries TRBV7-3 and TRBJ1-1; the match to TRBD1 covers 7 bases. This CDR3 region has 15 residues. V lost 5 bases to trimming and J lost 3 bases; unmatched junction nucleotides: 9. Germline-derived CDR1 and CDR2 are SGHTA and FQGTGA. The chain's CDR3 is CASSREGQGDTEAFF. CDR3 DNA: TGTGCCAGCAGCCGCGAGGGCCAGGGGGACACTGAAGCTTTCTTT.

This chain links TRBV5-6 with TRBJ2-7; the match to TRBD1 covers 9 bases. V shed 2 bases and J 2 bases; nucleotides not matched to a gene: 2. This CDR3 spans 14 amino acids. Germline CDR1 reads SGHDT; CDR2 reads YYEEEE. The CDR3 sequence is CASSFGTGPYEQYF. The CDR3 nucleotides are TGTGCCAGCAGCTTCGGGACAGGGCCCTACGAGCAGTACTTC.